The 27 T cell receptor beta chains reported below all come from one sample, sequenced in a study of blood T cells in healthy people across ages. It was with a sample-barcoded 5' primer and a J-beta primer mix that a second PCR of about 6 to 12 cycles was run. MiXCR was run by TCRdb on the 5' RACE reads, yielding one entry per CDR3 protein. The profile covers fewer than 800,000 distinct CDR3 sequences, with 32% appearing a single time and approximately 15% taken by the ten largest. Material: blood. These receptors were collected from a woman of 80 years or more in good health.

This clonotype has at least ten counts. The chain links TRBV9 to TRBJ2-3; D may match TRBD1 or TRBD2 (5 bases each). The CDR3 is 15 residues long. Germline V lookup: CDR1 SGDLS, CDR2 YYNGEE. V was trimmed by 2 bases and J by 4 bases, leaving 14 bases between them. CDR3 sequence reads: CASSVGGFGADTQYF. The CDR3 bases are TGTGCCAGCAGCGTTGGGGGTTTTGGGGCAGATACGCAGTATTTT.

The CDR3 region is CSAPIITKETQYF. The CDR3 DNA is TGCAGTGCTCCCATCATAACAAAAGAGACCCAGTACTTC. The V gene is TRBV20-1, the J gene TRBJ2-5; D is unclear. The CDR3 has 13 amino acids. Trimming removed 5 bases at V and 3 bases at J, with 13 bases between. Per the germline V gene, CDR1 is DFQATT and CDR2 is SNEGSKA (reference sequence).

In nucleotides, the CDR3 is TGCGCCAGCAGCCAAGATTTAATAGCGGGGGGCCAGTCCTACGAGCAGTACTTC. This encodes CASSQDLIAGGQSYEQYF. This chain uses TRBV4-1 with TRBJ2-7, with 10 bases aligning to TRBD2. The CDR3 extends over 18 amino acids. CDR1 and CDR2 (germline): MGHRA, YSYEKL. The J segment lost 1 base and the V segment lost 0 bases, leaving 9 bases of the junction unmatched.

This clonotype came up many times. The genes are TRBV10-3 and TRBJ1-5; tentative D call: TRBD1 (5 bases). Germline values: CDR1 ENHRY, CDR2 SYGVKD. The CDR3 has 16 amino acids. V lost 4 bases to trimming and J lost 1 base, with 14 bases between them. Written as DNA, the CDR3 is TGTGCCATCAGTGGAGGACAAAGGTCAAGCAATCAGCCCCAGCATTTT. This codes for CAISGGQRSSNQPQHF.

This clonotype has more than one count but fewer than ten. The chain is built from TRBV7-2 and TRBJ2-7; 9 bases align to TRBD1. CDR3 length: 14 amino acids. The germline gives CDR1 SGHTA, CDR2 FQGNSA. V was pared by 8 bases and J by 7 bases, with 12 bases of the junction left unmatched. CDR3 DNA: TGTGCCAGCGGCCTCGCTGACAGGGGGAAAGAGCAGTACTTC. Residues: CASGLADRGKEQYF.

This CDR3 is CASSTTGRNQPQHF. The CDR3 coding sequence is TGTGCCAGCAGTACGACAGGGAGGAATCAGCCCCAGCATTTT. The gene calls are TRBV12-3 or TRBV12-4 and TRBJ1-5, with TRBD1 identical over 7 bases. V shed 5 bases, J shed 4 bases, and the junction held 5 bases outside the gene matches. The CDR3 covers 14 residues.

This clonotype was recorded at least ten times. The genes are TRBV7-8 and TRBJ2-7; D uncertain. Germline V lookup: CDR1 SGHVS, CDR2 FQNEAQ. CDR3 length equals 14 residues. Between the trimmed V and J ends, which lost 1 base and 3 bases, there was a span of 10 bases. The CDR3 spells CASSLGARIYEQYF. The CDR3 DNA reads TGTGCCAGCAGCTTAGGGGCTAGGATCTACGAGCAGTACTTC.

This clonotype was counted ten times or more. The V call is TRBV7-2, the J call TRBJ2-3; D assignment may be TRBD1 or TRBD2 (6 bases each). CDR3 length: 14 amino acids. Germline V gene sequence: CDR1 SGHTA, CDR2 FQGNSA. V shed 8 bases and J shed 2 bases, with 14 bases lying between them. CDR3 nucleotide sequence: TGTGCCAGCCGTAGGGGGGCCAACACAGATACGCAGTATTTT. Translation: CASRRGANTDTQYF.

The J gene is TRBJ1-5, the V gene TRBV19, with 7 bases matching TRBD1. The CDR3 has 14 amino acids. Germline V gene lookup returns CDR1 LNHDA and CDR2 SQIVND (reference sequence). With V trimmed by 3 bases and J by 5 bases, 4 bases remained unmatched. This CDR3 reads CASSIRQGHQPQHF. As DNA, the CDR3 is TGTGCCAGTAGTATCCGACAGGGACATCAGCCCCAGCATTTT.

The sample holds many counts of this clonotype. Written as DNA, the CDR3 is TGTGCCAGCAGTCCGACAGGGTTTCGCGAGCAGTACTTC. It yields the protein CASSPTGFREQYF. The rearrangement links TRBV7-9 to TRBJ2-7, with TRBD1 identical over 7 bases. The junction had 8 bases not matched to a gene; V was cut back by 6 bases and J by 6 bases. Germline V CDR1 and CDR2: SEHNR, FQNEAQ (reference sequence). There are 13 residues in the CDR3.

V is TRBV7-9 and J is TRBJ1-1, with TRBD1 as a possible D gene (6 bases). The CDR3 runs to 12 residues. The germline V gene encodes CDR1 SEHNR and CDR2 FQNEAQ (reference sequence). Here the CDR3 DNA reads TGTTCCTGCAGCTCCGGGGGGCGCGAAGCTTTCTTT. Protein: CSCSSGGREAFF.

This clonotype was observed at least ten times. The genes are TRBV6-1 and TRBJ2-7; 10 positions agree with TRBD1. The germline CDR1 and CDR2 sequences are MNHNS and SASEGT. This CDR3 spans 14 amino acids. Trimming removed 5 bases from V and 5 bases from J; junction bases left unmatched: 6. CDR3 region: CASSPRTGGDEQYF. Written as DNA, the CDR3 is TGTGCCAGCAGTCCCCGGACAGGGGGTGACGAGCAGTACTTC.

The V gene is TRBV6-2 or TRBV6-3, the J gene TRBJ1-1; 9 positions agree with TRBD1. CDR3 length: 15 residues. V was pared by 4 bases and J by 6 bases, with 9 bases of the junction left unmatched. Germline V CDR1 and CDR2: MNHEY, SVGEGT. CDR3 DNA: TGTGCCAGCAGTTGGGCCGACAGGGGGGGCCCTGAAGCTTTCTTT. Its protein is CASSWADRGGPEAFF.

The chain has TRBV7-2 and TRBJ1-2; the D gene is possibly TRBD1 (6 bases). CDR3 length: 14 amino acids. V lost 5 bases to trimming and J lost 6 bases, with 16 bases between them. Germline V lookup: CDR1 SGHTA, CDR2 FQGNSA. The CDR3 DNA sequence: TGTGCCAGCAGCATCCTGGACAGATCCCATGGCTACACCTTC. Translation gives CASSILDRSHGYTF.

This rearrangement joins TRBV5-1 to TRBJ2-3; a weak D match, TRBD1 (6 bases). The length of the CDR3 is 14 residues. Germline V gives CDR1 SGHRS, CDR2 YFSETQ. The ends were cut back, 1 base at V and 9 bases at J, with 15 bases in the middle. The CDR3 nucleotides read TGCGCCAGCAGCTTGATCTCCCAGGGGAAAACGCAGTATTTT. It yields the protein CASSLISQGKTQYF.

At least ten counts were recorded for this clonotype. The CDR3 bases are TGCAGTGCTAGAGATGCGGGGATGCAGTTCTTC. Translated: CSARDAGMQFF. The chain employs TRBV20-1 and TRBJ2-1; D is possibly TRBD2 (6 bases). The V gene lost 0 bases and the J gene lost 12 bases, with 9 bases spanning the gap. From germline, CDR1 is DFQATT and CDR2 SNEGSKA (reference sequence). The CDR3 contains 11 residues.

This clonotype was detected many times. The chain couples TRBV6-5 to TRBJ2-7, with no clear D. This CDR3 is 14 amino acids long. CDR1 MNHEY and CDR2 SVGAGI come from the germline V gene. The V end lost 5 bases, the J end lost 3 bases, and 14 bases lay between the germline ends. The CDR3 DNA sequence: TGTGCCAGCAGTCTAACAGCCACCGGCTACGAGCAGTACTTC. It specifies CASSLTATGYEQYF.

As regards this clonotype: A much more abundant neighbour one base away suggests this may be a read error. The chain joins TRBV3-1 to TRBJ2-1; D uncertain. The J call may be faulty, since TRBJ2-7 better matches the DNA end. Germline loops: CDR1 LGHDT, CDR2 YNNKEL (reference sequence). The length of the CDR3 is 15 residues. The CDR3 region has the DNA TGTGCCAGCAGCCAAGATCCCAAGGCCCCCTACGAGCAGTACTTC. Amino acids: CASSQDPKAPYEQYF.

In its sample, this clonotype was seen many times. V usage is TRBV24-1 and J usage is TRBJ2-1; no definite D call. CDR3 length: 16 residues. V lost 5 bases, J lost 5 bases, and 18 bases lay in between. In germline, CDR1 is KGHDR, CDR2 SFDVKD. In DNA form, the CDR3 reads TGTGCCACCAGTGCCCCAACCAGTACAGACAACAATGAGCAGTTCTTC. As protein: CATSAPTSTDNNEQFF.

This clonotype appeared many times. This sequence joins TRBV7-9 and TRBJ2-3; D uncertain. V lost 5 bases to trimming and J lost 2 bases, with 14 bases between them. Germline CDR1 is SEHNR and CDR2 is FQNEAQ (reference sequence). CDR3 length: 15 residues. Here the CDR3 reads CASSPSLSPTDTQYF. CDR3 nucleotide sequence: TGTGCCAGCAGCCCTTCTCTGAGTCCCACAGATACGCAGTATTTT.

J is TRBJ2-3 and V is TRBV20-1; the D gene is possibly TRBD2 (6 bases). The CDR3 consists of 15 residues. V was pared by 0 bases and J by 2 bases, with 12 bases between. Per germline, CDR1 DFQATT and CDR2 SNEGSKA (reference sequence). CDR3 loop: CSARDLAGFTDTQYF. The CDR3 region has the DNA TGCAGTGCTAGAGATCTGGCGGGATTCACAGATACGCAGTATTTT.

This clonotype was picked up many times. The chain links TRBV7-9 to TRBJ1-2, with D hard to call. CDR3 length: 12 amino acids. Germline CDR1 SEHNR, CDR2 FQNEAQ (reference sequence). Trimming cost V 4 bases and J 12 bases, with 15 bases left between them. CDR3 loop: CASSSEGQLHTF. The CDR3 bases are TGTGCCAGCAGCTCAGAAGGGCAGCTTCACACCTTC.

In the case of this clonotype: A much larger clone sits a single nucleotide away, making a read error possible. The chain carries TRBV20-1 and TRBJ2-1; D unclear. Trimming removed 6 bases at V and 10 bases at J, with 13 bases between. The CDR3 is 11 residues long. Germline V gene data show CDR1 as DFQATT and CDR2 as SNEGSKA (reference sequence). CDR3 coding DNA: TGCAGTGCGAGTATAGCACGCGAGCAGTTCTTC. It encodes CSASIAREQFF.

This clonotype was observed many times. This chain connects TRBV6-5 to TRBJ2-5; D not certain. V lost 6 bases, J lost 4 bases, and 12 bases lay in between. The germline gives CDR1 MNHEY, CDR2 SVGAGI. This CDR3 spans 13 amino acids. CDR3 in amino acids: CASSSDPIETQYF. CDR3 DNA sequence: TGTGCCAGCAGCTCAGACCCCATAGAGACCCAGTACTTC.

This clonotype came up many times. The chain combines TRBV27 with TRBJ2-7; D is possibly TRBD1 or TRBD2 (5 bases each). CDR1 is MNHEY and CDR2 is SMNVEV in the germline V gene (reference sequence). The CDR3 contains 16 residues. Trimming took off 6 bases at V and 2 bases at J, with 20 bases between the two ends. The CDR3 here is CASSPRGQGATYEQYF. The CDR3 nucleotides read TGTGCCAGCAGCCCCCGAGGGCAGGGTGCGACCTACGAGCAGTACTTC.

This clonotype was detected ten times or more. J is TRBJ2-5 and V is TRBV7-9, with a weak D call TRBD1 (6 bases). Germline loops: CDR1 SEHNR, CDR2 FQNEAQ (reference sequence). The length of the CDR3 is 15 residues. Trimming left V 0 bases short and J 8 bases short, with 16 bases between. The CDR3 bases are TGTGCCAGCAGCTTAGCGGGGGCCGTGGTGGATACCCAGTACTTC. Residues: CASSLAGAVVDTQYF.

This clonotype was seen repeatedly, ten times or more. This sequence joins TRBV7-9 and TRBJ2-1; 10 nucleotides match TRBD2. V trimming: 5 bases; J trimming: 8 bases; junction bases outside the gene matches: 9. CDR1 is SEHNR and CDR2 is FQNEAQ in the germline V gene (reference sequence). The CDR3 consists of 15 residues. The CDR3 reads CASSMAAGGLDEQFF. CDR3 DNA sequence: TGTGCCAGCAGCATGGCAGCGGGGGGGCTGGATGAGCAGTTCTTC.